This T cell receptor (beta chain) is drawn from a study of human T cells and chemical hapten exposure. Study-level background: Sensitization employed 2% DPC on about 2 cm by about 2 cm of upper inner arm skin.

J lost 3 bases, V lost 6 bases, and 6 bases had no gene match. Germline V gene data show CDR1 as LNHDA and CDR2 as SQIVND (reference sequence). CDR3 size: 16 residues. TCRdb processed the RACE reads anew with MiXCR; each CDR3 protein has one entry. Counted here are 69,000 or so distinct CDR3 sequences, 9% to 12% occurring once; the ten biggest clones make up about 6.6%. Noted time point: patch test 2, 6 weeks after DPC sensitization. The treatment is: therapeutic diphenylcyclopropenone sensitization with weekly scalp DPC. This specimen was whole blood, taken in connection with sensitization to the hapten diphenylcyclopropenone (DPC). The source of this sequence is a woman aged 45-60 years with alopecia areata. Some clones in this sample may be carry-over from other donors' samples. The V and J genes are TRBV19 and TRBJ2-2, with 11 positions matching TRBD2. The CDR3 loop reads CASRRGLADHTGELFF. The DNA of the CDR3 is TGTGCCAGTAGGAGGGGACTAGCGGATCACACCGGGGAGCTGTTTTTT.